Following are 21 T cell receptor beta chains from one sample sequenced in a study of CD8 T cells in Susac syndrome. Reverse transcription of 0.5 to 1 ug RNA was performed with random hexamers. One entry per CDR3 protein results from TCRdb running MiXCR on the immunoSEQ multiplex PCR reads. The sample lists about 300,000 distinct CDR3 sequences, 65% to 90% seen once, with 0.2% to 0.25% in the top ten. Material for sequencing was CD8+ T cells from PBMCs. The receptors shown here come from a human donor with multiple sclerosis.

The chain carries TRBV4-1 and TRBJ2-7; tentative D call: TRBD2 (6 bases). CDR3 length: 15 amino acids. The germline CDR1 and CDR2 sequences are MGHRA and YSYEKL. V lost 0 bases and J 3 bases, leaving 12 bases between the germline ends. CDR3 residues: CASSQDRDFFYEQYF. The CDR3 region has the DNA TGCGCCAGCAGCCAAGACCGGGACTTCTTCTACGAGCAGTACTTC.

This chain links TRBV7-9 with TRBJ2-7; TRBD1 aligns across 8 bases. V shed 3 bases and J 3 bases; nucleotides not matched to a gene: 7. Germline-derived CDR1 and CDR2 are SEHNR and FQNEAQ (reference sequence). This CDR3 spans 15 amino acids. The CDR3 is CASSLIRTGIYEQYF. The CDR3 region has the DNA TGTGCCAGCAGCTTGATAAGGACAGGGATCTACGAGCAGTACTTC.

The genes are TRBV20-1 and TRBJ2-1; D possibly matches TRBD1 or TRBD2 (5 bases each). CDR1 and CDR2 from the germline V gene are DFQATT and SNEGSKA (reference sequence). Trimming left V 5 bases short and J 2 bases short, with 16 bases between. The CDR3 runs to 15 residues. CDR3 DNA: TGCAGTGCTTATCCGGGACCCCTTCCCTACAATGAGCAGTTCTTC. Its protein product is CSAYPGPLPYNEQFF.

The chain recombines TRBV29-1 with TRBJ2-7, with 8 bases matching TRBD1. V shed 0 bases, J shed 0 bases, and the junction held 4 bases outside the gene matches. The CDR3 consists of 15 residues. CDR1 is SQVTM, CDR2 ANQGSEA, per germline. The CDR3 protein is CSVEDRDRPSYEQYF. CDR3 bases: TGCAGCGTTGAAGACCGGGACAGGCCCTCCTACGAGCAGTACTTC.

The CDR3 nucleotides read TGTGCCAGCAGCCAAGAAGCGGCGGGAGTGGGCGGGGAGCTGTTTTTT. This translates into CASSQEAAGVGGELFF. The chain links TRBV4-2 to TRBJ2-2, with 7 bases fitting TRBD2. Unmatched junction bases numbered 8, after V lost 0 bases and J lost 7 bases. The length of the CDR3 is 16 residues. Germline V gives CDR1 LGHNA, CDR2 YNFKEQ.

The chain links TRBV5-1 to TRBJ2-7; possible D gene TRBD1, 6 bases. Between the trimmed V and J ends, which lost 0 bases and 2 bases, there was a span of 9 bases. In germline, CDR1 is SGHRS, CDR2 YFSETQ. The CDR3 extends over 14 amino acids. In DNA, the CDR3 is TGCGCCAGCAGCTTGGGAGGACAGACCTACGAGCAGTACTTC. This codes for CASSLGGQTYEQYF.

The chain couples TRBV29-1 to TRBJ2-1; D not resolved. Germline CDR1 reads SQVTM; CDR2 reads ANQGSEA. Deletions cut 0 bases from V and 7 bases from J, with 7 bases between. The CDR3 has 12 residues. DNA for the CDR3: TGCAGCGTTGAAGATGTTGAAAATGAGCAGTTCTTC. This codes for CSVEDVENEQFF.

The genes are TRBV19 and TRBJ2-7; D remains ambiguous. Germline loops: CDR1 LNHDA, CDR2 SQIVND (reference sequence). Trimming removed 3 bases from V and 0 bases from J, with 9 bases in between. This CDR3 has 14 residues. In nucleotides, the CDR3 is TGTGCCAGTAGTATCAACAGTGCCTCCTACGAGCAGTACTTC. As protein: CASSINSASYEQYF. The whole variable domain, filled in from reference TRBV19 and TRBJ2-7, reads DGGITQSPKYLFRKEGQNVTLSCEQNLNHDAMYWYRQDPGQGLRLIYYSQIVNDFQKGDIAEGYSVSREKKESFPLTVTSAQKNPTAFYLCASSINSASYEQYFGPGTRLTVT.

Only one count was recorded for this clonotype. The chain couples TRBV25-1 to TRBJ1-4; D is unclear. Germline V gene lookup returns CDR1 MGHDK and CDR2 SYGVNS. The CDR3 runs to 13 residues. V lost 4 bases and J lost 5, with 8 bases in between. CDR3 DNA sequence: TGTGCCAGCAGTGGCATGCGGAATGAAAAACTGTTTTTT. The encoded protein is CASSGMRNEKLFF.

J is TRBJ2-7 and V is TRBV14; the D gene is possibly TRBD1 (5 bases). The V and J ends lost 3 bases and 3 bases respectively, with 12 bases between them. CDR3 length: 14 amino acids. The germline V gene encodes CDR1 SGHDN and CDR2 FVKESK. The CDR3 DNA sequence: TGTGCCAGCAGCCATATAACAGGTTTCTACGAGCAGTACTTC. Its translation: CASSHITGFYEQYF. The full variable domain, completed using reference TRBV14 and TRBJ2-7, is EAGVTQFPSHSVIEKGQTVTLRCDPISGHDNLYWYRRVMGKEIKFLLHFVKESKQDESGMPNNRFLAERTGGTYSTLKVQPAELEDSGVYFCASSHITGFYEQYFGPGTRLTVT.

The V and J genes are TRBV19 and TRBJ1-1, with D perhaps matching TRBD1 (6 bases). Germline V CDR1 and CDR2: LNHDA, SQIVND (reference sequence). Trimming stripped 7 bases from V and 4 bases from J, with 10 bases between. This CDR3 has 12 amino acids. The chain's CDR3 is CASTQQGTEAFF. The CDR3, as DNA: TGTGCCAGTACCCAACAGGGCACTGAAGCTTTCTTT.

The chain couples TRBV29-1 to TRBJ2-7; the D is unclear. The CDR3 is made up of 14 amino acids. Germline assignment: CDR1 SQVTM and CDR2 ANQGSEA. Trimming took 4 bases from V and 7 from J, leaving 20 bases between them. The CDR3: CSVGETSLVGEQYF. The CDR3 bases are TGCAGCGTTGGGGAAACATCGCTTGTTGGGGAGCAGTACTTC.

This clonotype was recorded once. The rearrangement links TRBV6-4 to TRBJ2-2; 9 bases map to TRBD1. V lost 3 bases and J lost 4; bases outside the gene matches: 6. The germline CDR1 and CDR2 sequences are MRHNA and SNTAGT. The CDR3 is 16 amino acids. This chain's CDR3 is CASSEEGQGVTGELFF. The CDR3 DNA follows: TGTGCCAGCAGTGAAGAGGGACAGGGAGTCACCGGGGAGCTGTTTTTT.

This chain connects TRBV15 to TRBJ2-1; D gene uncertain. Germline CDR1 and CDR2: LNHNV and YYDKDF (reference sequence). The ends were cut back, 3 bases at V and 4 bases at J, with 7 bases in the middle. The CDR3 length is 13 residues. Here the CDR3 reads CATSSLEYNEQFF. The CDR3 DNA follows: TGTGCCACCAGCAGCTTGGAATACAATGAGCAGTTCTTC.

This clonotype was detected a few times. The chain links TRBV30 to TRBJ2-7, with D perhaps matching TRBD1 (5 bases). Trimming removed 2 bases at V and 3 bases at J, with 14 bases between. Germline V gives CDR1 GTSNPN, CDR2 SVGIG (reference sequence). CDR3 length: 14 residues. CDR3 in amino acids: CAWSLDSLYYEQYF. The CDR3 nucleotides are TGTGCCTGGAGTCTAGACAGTCTCTACTACGAGCAGTACTTC.

The rearrangement joins TRBV15 to TRBJ2-1; D gene ambiguous. The CDR3 runs to 13 residues. Looked up from germline, CDR1 is LNHNV and CDR2 is YYDKDF (reference sequence). Trimming took 1 base from V and 6 from J, leaving 7 bases between them. The CDR3 bases are TGTGCCACCAGCAGAGCCCGGGTCAATGAGCAGTTCTTC. Amino acids: CATSRARVNEQFF.

The chain combines TRBV19 with TRBJ1-4; D is unclear. The CDR3 contains 14 residues. Germline values: CDR1 LNHDA, CDR2 SQIVND (reference sequence). Between the trimmed V and J ends, which lost 5 bases and 10 bases, there was a span of 17 bases. The chain's CDR3 is CASSGWTASRKLFF. CDR3 DNA: TGTGCCAGTAGTGGATGGACGGCTTCGAGAAAACTGTTTTTT.

V usage is TRBV7-9 and J usage is TRBJ2-7, with a possible D match to TRBD2 (5 bases). Trimming pared 0 bases from V and 4 bases from J, leaving 10 bases between. The CDR3 is made up of 14 amino acids. Germline assignment: CDR1 SEHNR and CDR2 FQNEAQ (reference sequence). In DNA, the CDR3 is TGTGCCAGCAGCTTAGCGGGAGAGATTTACGAGCAGTACTTC. It codes for CASSLAGEIYEQYF.

The rearrangement links TRBV11-2 to TRBJ1-3; D unresolved. The CDR3 is 14 amino acids. Germline V gene sequence: CDR1 SGHAT, CDR2 FQNNGV. Trimming stripped 4 bases from V and 4 bases from J, with 11 bases between. The DNA of the CDR3 is TGTGCCAGCAGCTCGCCAGTCCGCGGAAACACCATATATTTT. Residues: CASSSPVRGNTIYF.

This chain links TRBV29-1 with TRBJ1-1; D unresolved. There are 13 residues in the CDR3. V lost 1 base to trimming and J lost 0 bases, with 6 bases between them. In germline, CDR1 is SQVTM, CDR2 ANQGSEA. The CDR3 DNA is TGCAGCGTTGAAGGGCTTTTGAACACTGAAGCTTTCTTT. Translated, it gives CSVEGLLNTEAFF.

This chain joins TRBV28 and TRBJ2-2, with 7 bases aligning to TRBD1. Germline lookup yields CDR1 MDHEN and CDR2 SYDVKM. Trimming cost V 6 bases and J 4 bases; bases outside gene matches: 5. This CDR3 is built from 14 residues. In DNA, the CDR3 is TGTGCCAGCAGATTGACAGGGAGCACCGGGGAGCTGTTTTTT. Translated, it gives CASRLTGSTGELFF.